Sequencing of this T cell receptor beta chain was carried out in a study of shared clonotypes between healthy human individuals. On the study more broadly: A few men and a couple of women, aged 18 to 49, were donors.

Positive CCR7 selection of CD45RO-negative cells yielded the naive CD8 cells, and terminally differentiated effector memory CD45RA+ cells were excluded. Study results and caveats: Larger richness was generally estimated for naive than memory subsets.

From germline, CDR1 is SGHDT and CDR2 YYEEEE. The CDR3 has 14 residues. Trimming shortened V by 0 bases and J by 2 bases, and 5 bases separated the two germline ends. Genomic DNA of each subset was evenly split across several immunoSEQ plates. Sorted-subset replicate PCR reactions contained 200 to 250 ng DNA, corresponding to approximately 30,000 T cell genomes. Produced via immunoSEQ multiplex PCR; TCRdb's table is partial and in-frame only. The data contain about 2,100,000 clones, 90% to 95% of them singletons. Worth noting for this clone: Its antigen is not identified. In the same sample, other DNA sequences code for this CDR3.

The rearrangement joins TRBV5-6 to TRBJ2-2, with D possibly TRBD1 on 5 matching bases. Input material: naive CD8+ T cells from PBMCs. This receptor was taken from a man aged 18-30 years in good health. Some clones in this sample may be carry-over from other donors' samples. CDR3: CASSLGTNTGELFF. CDR3 bases: TGTGCCAGCAGCTTGGGGACAAACACCGGGGAGCTGTTTTTT.